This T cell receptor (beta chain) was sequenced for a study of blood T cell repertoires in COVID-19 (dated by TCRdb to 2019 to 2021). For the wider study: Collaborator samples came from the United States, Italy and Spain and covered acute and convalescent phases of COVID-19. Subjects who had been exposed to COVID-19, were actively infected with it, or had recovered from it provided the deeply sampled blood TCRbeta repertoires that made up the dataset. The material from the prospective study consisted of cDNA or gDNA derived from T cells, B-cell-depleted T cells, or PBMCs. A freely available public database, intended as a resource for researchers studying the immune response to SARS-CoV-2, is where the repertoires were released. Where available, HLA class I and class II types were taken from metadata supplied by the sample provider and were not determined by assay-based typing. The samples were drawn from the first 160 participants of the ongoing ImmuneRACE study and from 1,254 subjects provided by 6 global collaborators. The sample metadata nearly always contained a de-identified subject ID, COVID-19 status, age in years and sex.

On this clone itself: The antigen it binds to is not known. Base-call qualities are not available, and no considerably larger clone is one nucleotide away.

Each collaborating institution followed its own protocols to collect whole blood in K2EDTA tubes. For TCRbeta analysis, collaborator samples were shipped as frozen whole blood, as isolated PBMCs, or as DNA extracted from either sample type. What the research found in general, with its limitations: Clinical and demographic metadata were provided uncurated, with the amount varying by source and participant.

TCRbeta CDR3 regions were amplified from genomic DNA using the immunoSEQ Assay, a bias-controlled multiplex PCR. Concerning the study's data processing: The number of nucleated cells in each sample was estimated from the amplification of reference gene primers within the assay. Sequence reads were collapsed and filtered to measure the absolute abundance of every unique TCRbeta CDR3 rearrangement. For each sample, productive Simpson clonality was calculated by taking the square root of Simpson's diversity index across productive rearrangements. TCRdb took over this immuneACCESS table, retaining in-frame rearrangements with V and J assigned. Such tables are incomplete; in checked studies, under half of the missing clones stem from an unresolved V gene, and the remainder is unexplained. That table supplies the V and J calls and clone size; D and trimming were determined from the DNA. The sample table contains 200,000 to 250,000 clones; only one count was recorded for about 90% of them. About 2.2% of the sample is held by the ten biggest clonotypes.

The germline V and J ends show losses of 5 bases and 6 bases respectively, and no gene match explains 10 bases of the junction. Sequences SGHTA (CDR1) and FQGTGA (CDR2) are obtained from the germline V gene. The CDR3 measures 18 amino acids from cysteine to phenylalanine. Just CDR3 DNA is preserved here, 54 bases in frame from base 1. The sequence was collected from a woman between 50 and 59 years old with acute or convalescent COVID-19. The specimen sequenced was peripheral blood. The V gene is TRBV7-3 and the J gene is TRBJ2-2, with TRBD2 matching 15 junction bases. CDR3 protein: CASSPGTSGGSRSGELFF. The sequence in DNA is TGTGCCAGCAGCCCAGGGACTAGCGGGGGGAGTCGTTCCGGGGAGCTGTTTTTT.